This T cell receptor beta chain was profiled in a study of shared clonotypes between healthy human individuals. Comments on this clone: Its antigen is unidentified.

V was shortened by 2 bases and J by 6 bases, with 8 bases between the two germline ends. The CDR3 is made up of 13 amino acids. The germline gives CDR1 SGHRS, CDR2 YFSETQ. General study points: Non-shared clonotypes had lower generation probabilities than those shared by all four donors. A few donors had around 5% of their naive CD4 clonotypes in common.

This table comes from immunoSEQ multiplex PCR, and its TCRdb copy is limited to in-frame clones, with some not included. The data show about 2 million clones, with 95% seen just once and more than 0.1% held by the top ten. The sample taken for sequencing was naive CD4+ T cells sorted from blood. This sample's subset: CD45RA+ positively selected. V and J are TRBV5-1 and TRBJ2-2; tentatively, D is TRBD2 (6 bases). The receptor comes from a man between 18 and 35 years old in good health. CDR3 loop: CASSFRGSGELFF. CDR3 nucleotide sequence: TGCGCCAGCAGCTTCCGGGGGTCCGGGGAGCTGTTTTTT.